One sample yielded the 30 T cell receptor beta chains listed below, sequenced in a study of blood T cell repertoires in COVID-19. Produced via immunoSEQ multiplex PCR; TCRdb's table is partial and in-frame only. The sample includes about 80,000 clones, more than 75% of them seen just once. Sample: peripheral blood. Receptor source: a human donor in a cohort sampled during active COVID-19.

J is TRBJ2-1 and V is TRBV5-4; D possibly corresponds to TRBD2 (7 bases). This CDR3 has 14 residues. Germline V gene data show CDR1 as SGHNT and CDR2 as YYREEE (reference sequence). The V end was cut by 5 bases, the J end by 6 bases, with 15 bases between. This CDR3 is CASRRGGNRNEQFF. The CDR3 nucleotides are TGTGCCAGCAGACGCGGGGGCAATCGCAATGAGCAGTTCTTC.

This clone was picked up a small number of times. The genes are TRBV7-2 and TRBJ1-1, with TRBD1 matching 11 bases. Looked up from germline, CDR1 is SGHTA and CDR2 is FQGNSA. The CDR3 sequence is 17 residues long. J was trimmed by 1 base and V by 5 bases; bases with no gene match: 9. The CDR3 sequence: CASSPGQGAWGNTEAFF. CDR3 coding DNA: TGTGCCAGCAGCCCCGGACAGGGGGCATGGGGGAACACTGAAGCTTTCTTT.

CDR3 loop: CASSLNGPDGYTF. CDR3 DNA: TGTGCCAGCAGCTTAAACGGTCCCGATGGCTACACCTTC. The gene calls are TRBV7-3 and TRBJ1-2; D is uncertain. This CDR3 spans 13 amino acids. V was clipped by 1 base and J by 6 bases, with 9 bases between them. Germline V gives CDR1 SGHTA, CDR2 FQGTGA.

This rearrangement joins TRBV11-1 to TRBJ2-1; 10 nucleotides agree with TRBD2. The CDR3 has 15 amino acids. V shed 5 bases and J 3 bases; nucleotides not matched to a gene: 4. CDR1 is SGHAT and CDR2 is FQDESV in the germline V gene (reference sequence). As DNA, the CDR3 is TGTGCCAGCAGCACCGGGACTAGCGTCTACAATGAGCAGTTCTTC. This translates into CASSTGTSVYNEQFF.

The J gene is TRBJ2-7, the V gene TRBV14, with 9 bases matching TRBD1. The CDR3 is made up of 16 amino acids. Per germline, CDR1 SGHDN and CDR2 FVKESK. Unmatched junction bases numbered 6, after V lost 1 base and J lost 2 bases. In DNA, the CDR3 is TGTGCCAGCAGCCAAGTTGTGGGACAGGGAACCTACGAGCAGTACTTC. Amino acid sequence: CASSQVVGQGTYEQYF.

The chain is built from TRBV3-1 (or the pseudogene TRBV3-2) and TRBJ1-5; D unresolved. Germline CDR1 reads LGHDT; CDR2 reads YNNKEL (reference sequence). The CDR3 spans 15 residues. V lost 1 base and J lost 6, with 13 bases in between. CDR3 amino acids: CASSQGRGITQPQHF. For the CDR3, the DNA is TGTGCCAGCAGCCAAGGTCGGGGTATAACTCAGCCCCAGCATTTT.

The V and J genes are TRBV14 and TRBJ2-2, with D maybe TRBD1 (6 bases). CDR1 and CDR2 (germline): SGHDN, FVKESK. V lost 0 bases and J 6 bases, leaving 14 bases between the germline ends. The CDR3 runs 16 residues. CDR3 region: CASSQDVFRGAGELFF. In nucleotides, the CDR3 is TGTGCCAGCAGCCAAGATGTGTTCAGGGGAGCCGGGGAGCTGTTTTTT.

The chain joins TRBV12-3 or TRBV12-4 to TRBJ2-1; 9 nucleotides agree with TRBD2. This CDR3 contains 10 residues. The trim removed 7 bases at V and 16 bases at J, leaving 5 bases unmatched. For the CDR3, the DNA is TGTGCCAGCACCCCAGCGGGGGGATTCTTC. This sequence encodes CASTPAGGFF.

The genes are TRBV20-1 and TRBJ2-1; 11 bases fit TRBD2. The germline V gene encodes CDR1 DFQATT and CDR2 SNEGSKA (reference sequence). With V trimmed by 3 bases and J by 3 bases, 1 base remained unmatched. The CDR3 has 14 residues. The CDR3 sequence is CSASLAGGYNEQFF. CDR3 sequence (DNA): TGCAGTGCTAGTCTAGCGGGGGGCTACAATGAGCAGTTCTTC.

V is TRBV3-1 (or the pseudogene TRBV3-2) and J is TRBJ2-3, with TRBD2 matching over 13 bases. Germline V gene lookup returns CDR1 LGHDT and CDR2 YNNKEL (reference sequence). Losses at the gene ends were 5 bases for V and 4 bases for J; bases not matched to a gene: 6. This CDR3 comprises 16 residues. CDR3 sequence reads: CASSKLAGGPADTQYF. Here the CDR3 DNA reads TGTGCCAGCAGCAAACTAGCGGGGGGGCCGGCAGATACGCAGTATTTT.

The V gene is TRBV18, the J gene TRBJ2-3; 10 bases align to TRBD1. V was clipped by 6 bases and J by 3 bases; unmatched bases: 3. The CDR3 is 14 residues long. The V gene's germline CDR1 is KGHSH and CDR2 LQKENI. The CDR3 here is CASSWDRGTDTQYF. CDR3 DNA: TGTGCCAGCTCTTGGGACAGGGGAACAGATACGCAGTATTTT.

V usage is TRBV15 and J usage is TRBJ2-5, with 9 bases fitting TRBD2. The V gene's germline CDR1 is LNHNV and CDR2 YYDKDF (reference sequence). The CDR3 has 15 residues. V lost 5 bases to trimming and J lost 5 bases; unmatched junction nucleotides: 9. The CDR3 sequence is CATSAAGGPAETQYF. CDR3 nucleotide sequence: TGTGCCACCAGCGCAGCGGGGGGCCCCGCTGAGACCCAGTACTTC.

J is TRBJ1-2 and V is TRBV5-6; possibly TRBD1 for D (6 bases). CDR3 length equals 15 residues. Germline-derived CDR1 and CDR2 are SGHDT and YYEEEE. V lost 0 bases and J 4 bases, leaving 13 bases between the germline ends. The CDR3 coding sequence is TGTGCCAGCAGCTTGGTGGGGACACCGCTCTATGGCTACACCTTC. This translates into CASSLVGTPLYGYTF.

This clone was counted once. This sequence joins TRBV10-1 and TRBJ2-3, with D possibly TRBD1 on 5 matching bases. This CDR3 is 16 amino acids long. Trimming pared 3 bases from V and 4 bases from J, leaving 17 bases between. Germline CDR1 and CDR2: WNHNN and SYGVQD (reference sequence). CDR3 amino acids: CASSDPDLRGADTQYF. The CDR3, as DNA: TGCGCCAGCAGTGACCCCGACCTTAGGGGCGCAGATACGCAGTATTTT.

CDR3 sequence: CASSLGLAGYLTDTQYF. The DNA for the CDR3 is TGTGCCAGCAGCTTGGGACTAGCGGGTTATCTTACAGATACGCAGTATTTT. The J gene is TRBJ2-3, the V gene TRBV7-2; 12 nucleotides line up with TRBD2. Trimming cost V 3 bases and J 3 bases; bases outside gene matches: 7. Per germline, CDR1 SGHTA and CDR2 FQGNSA. The CDR3 totals 17 residues.

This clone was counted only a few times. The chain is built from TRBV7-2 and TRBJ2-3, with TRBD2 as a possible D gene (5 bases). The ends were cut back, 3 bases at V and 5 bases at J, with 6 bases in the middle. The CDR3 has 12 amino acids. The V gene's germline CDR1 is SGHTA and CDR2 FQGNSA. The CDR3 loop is CASSFSGDTQYF. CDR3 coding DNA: TGTGCCAGCAGCTTCAGCGGAGATACGCAGTATTTT.

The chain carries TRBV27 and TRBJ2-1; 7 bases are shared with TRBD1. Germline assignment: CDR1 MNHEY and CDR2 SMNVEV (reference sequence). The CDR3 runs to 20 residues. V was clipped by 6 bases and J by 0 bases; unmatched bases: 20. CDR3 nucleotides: TGTGCCAGCAGCCCCCGCGCCCCACAGACAGGGCCCGGCTCCTACAATGAGCAGTTCTTC. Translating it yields CASSPRAPQTGPGSYNEQFF.

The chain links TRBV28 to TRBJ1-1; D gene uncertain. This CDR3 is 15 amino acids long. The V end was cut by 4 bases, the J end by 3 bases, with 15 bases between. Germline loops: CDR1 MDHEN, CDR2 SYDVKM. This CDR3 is CASSSLSGSYTEAFF. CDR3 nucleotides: TGTGCCAGCAGTTCTTTGAGCGGGAGCTACACTGAAGCTTTCTTT.

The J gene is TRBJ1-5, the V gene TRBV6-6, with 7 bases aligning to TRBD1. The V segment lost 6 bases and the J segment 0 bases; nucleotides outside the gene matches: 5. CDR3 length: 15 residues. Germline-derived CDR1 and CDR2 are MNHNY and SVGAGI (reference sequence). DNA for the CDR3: TGTGCCAGCAGCTCCACAGGGGCTAGCAATCAGCCCCAGCATTTT. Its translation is CASSSTGASNQPQHF.

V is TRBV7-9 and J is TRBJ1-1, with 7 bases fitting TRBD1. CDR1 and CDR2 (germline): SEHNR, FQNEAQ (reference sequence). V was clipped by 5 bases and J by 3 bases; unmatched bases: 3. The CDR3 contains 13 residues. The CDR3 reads CASSTRGYTEAFF. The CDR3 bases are TGTGCCAGCAGCACCAGGGGGTACACTGAAGCTTTCTTT.

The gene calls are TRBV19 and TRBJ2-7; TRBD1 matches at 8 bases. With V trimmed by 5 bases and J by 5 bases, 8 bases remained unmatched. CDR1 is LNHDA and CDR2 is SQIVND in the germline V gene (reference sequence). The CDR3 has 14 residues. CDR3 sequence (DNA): TGTGCCAGTAGTTCCCTGGACAGGGTCCACGAGCAGTACTTC. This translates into CASSSLDRVHEQYF.

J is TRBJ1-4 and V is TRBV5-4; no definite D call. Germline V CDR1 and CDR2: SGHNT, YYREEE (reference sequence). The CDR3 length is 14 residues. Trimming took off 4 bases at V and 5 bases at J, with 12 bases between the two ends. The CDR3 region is CASSGGAKNEKLFF. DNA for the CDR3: TGTGCCAGCAGCGGCGGTGCCAAAAATGAAAAACTGTTTTTT.

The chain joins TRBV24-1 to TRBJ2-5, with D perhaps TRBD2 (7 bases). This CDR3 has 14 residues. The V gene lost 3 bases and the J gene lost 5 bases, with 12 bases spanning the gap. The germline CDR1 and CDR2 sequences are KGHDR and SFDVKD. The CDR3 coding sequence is TGTGCCACCAGTGATCCCCGGGGGGCCGAGACCCAGTACTTC. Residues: CATSDPRGAETQYF.

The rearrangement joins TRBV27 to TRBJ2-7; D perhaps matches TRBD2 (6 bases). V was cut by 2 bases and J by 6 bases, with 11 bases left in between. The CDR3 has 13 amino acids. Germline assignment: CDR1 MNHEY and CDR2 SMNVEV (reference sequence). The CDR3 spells CASSLIGGAEQYF. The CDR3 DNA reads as TGTGCCAGCAGTTTAATCGGAGGGGCCGAGCAGTACTTC.

The CDR3 DNA sequence: TGTGCCAGCAGAACCGGGGGGAGGGCAGATACGCAGTATTTT. This encodes CASRTGGRADTQYF. This chain joins TRBV2 and TRBJ2-3; the match to TRBD2 covers 7 bases. V trimming: 6 bases; J trimming: 4 bases; junction bases outside the gene matches: 7. The CDR3 has 14 residues. The germline V gene has CDR1 SNHLY and CDR2 FYNNEI.

The CDR3 reads CASSSRGDRLYNEQFF. The CDR3 nucleotides are TGTGCCAGCAGCTCTCGGGGGGACAGGCTCTACAATGAGCAGTTCTTC. This chain uses TRBV9 with TRBJ2-1, with D maybe TRBD1 (8 bases). Trimming removed 4 bases from V and 3 bases from J, with 17 bases in between. CDR1 and CDR2 (germline): SGDLS, YYNGEE. The CDR3 totals 16 residues.

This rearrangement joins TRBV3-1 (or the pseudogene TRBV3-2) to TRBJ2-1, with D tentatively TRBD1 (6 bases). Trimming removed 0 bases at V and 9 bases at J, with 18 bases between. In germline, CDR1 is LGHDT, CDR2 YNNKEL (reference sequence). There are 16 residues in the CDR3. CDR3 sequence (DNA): TGTGCCAGCAGCCAAGAATATTCCGCCAGGGGTGGTGAGCAGTTCTTC. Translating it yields CASSQEYSARGGEQFF.

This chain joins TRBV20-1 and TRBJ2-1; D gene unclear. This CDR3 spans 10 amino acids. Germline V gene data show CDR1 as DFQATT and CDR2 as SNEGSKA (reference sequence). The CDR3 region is CSQTRNEQFF. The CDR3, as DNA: TGCAGCCAAACCAGGAATGAGCAGTTCTTC.

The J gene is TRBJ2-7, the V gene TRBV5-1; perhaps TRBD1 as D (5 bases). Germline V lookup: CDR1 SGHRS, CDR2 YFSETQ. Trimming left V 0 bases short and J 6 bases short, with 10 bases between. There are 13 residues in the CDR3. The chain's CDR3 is CASSLEGAGEQYF. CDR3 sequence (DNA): TGCGCCAGCAGCTTGGAAGGGGCCGGCGAGCAGTACTTC.

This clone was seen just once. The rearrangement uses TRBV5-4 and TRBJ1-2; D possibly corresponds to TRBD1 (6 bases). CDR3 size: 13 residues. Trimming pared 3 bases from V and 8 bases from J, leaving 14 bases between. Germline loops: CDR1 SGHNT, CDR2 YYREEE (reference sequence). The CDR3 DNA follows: TGTGCCAGCAGCTCACAGGGAATCGGCGGCTACACCTTC. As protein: CASSSQGIGGYTF.